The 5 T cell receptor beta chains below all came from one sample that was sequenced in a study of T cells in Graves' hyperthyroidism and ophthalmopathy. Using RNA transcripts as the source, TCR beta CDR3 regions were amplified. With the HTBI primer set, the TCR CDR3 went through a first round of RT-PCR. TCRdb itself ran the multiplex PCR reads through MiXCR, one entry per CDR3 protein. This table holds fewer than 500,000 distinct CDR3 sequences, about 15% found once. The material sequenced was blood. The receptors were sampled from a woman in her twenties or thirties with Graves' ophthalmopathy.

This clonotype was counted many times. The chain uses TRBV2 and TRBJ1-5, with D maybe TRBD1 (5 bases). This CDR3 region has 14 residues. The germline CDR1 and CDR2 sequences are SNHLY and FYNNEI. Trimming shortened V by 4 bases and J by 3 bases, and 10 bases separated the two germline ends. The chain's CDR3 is CASSGDSPNQPQHF. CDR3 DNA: TGTGCCAGCAGTGGTGACAGTCCCAATCAGCCCCAGCATTTT.

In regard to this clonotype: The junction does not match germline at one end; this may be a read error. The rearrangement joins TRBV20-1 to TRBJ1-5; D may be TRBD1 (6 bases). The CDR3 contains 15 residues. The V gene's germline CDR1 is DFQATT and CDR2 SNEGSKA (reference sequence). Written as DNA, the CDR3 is TGCAGTGCTAGGGGGGACAAAAATAGCAATCGGCCCCAGCATTTT. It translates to CSARGDKNSNRPQHF.

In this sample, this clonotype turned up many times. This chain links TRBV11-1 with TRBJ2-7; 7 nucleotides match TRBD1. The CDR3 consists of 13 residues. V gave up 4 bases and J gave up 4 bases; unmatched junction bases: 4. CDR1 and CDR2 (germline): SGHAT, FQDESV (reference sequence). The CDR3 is CASSSRDSYEQYF. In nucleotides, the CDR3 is TGTGCCAGCAGCTCCCGGGACAGTTACGAGCAGTACTTC.

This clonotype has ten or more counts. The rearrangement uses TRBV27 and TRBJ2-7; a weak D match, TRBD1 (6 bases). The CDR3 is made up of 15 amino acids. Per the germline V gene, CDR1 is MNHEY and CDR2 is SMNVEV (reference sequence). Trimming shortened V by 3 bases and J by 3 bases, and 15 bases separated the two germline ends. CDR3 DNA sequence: TGTGCCAGCAGTTTGGGACCTACAGGGAACTACGAGCAGTACTTC. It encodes CASSLGPTGNYEQYF.

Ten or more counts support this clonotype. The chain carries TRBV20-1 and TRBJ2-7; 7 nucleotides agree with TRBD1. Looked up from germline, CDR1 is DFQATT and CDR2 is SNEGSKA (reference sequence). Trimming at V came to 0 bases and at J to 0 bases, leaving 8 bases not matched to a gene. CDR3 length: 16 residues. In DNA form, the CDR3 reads TGCAGTGCTAGAGAGGGGCCGACAGGGTACTCCTACGAGCAGTACTTC. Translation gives CSAREGPTGYSYEQYF.